The 11 T cell receptor beta chains below were found in one sample sequenced in a study of cytomegalovirus exposure and HLA in healthy donors. TCRdb's table, derived via immunoSEQ multiplex PCR, lists solely in-frame clones and lacks some. The table has 55,000 to 70,000 clones, 75% to 95% seen once. Sequenced input: PBMCs. Receptors were obtained from a woman under 40 in good health and CMV-seronegative.

The J gene is TRBJ2-2, the V gene TRBV6-4, with D unresolved. CDR1 and CDR2 from the germline V gene are MRHNA and SNTAGT. Between the trimmed V and J ends, which lost 0 bases and 4 bases, there was a span of 3 bases. The CDR3 is made up of 13 amino acids. CDR3 protein: CASSDSSTGELFF. CDR3 nucleotide sequence: TGTGCCAGCAGTGACTCGAGCACCGGGGAGCTGTTTTTT.

This chain links TRBV6-1 with TRBJ1-4, with 9 bases identical to TRBD1. The length of the CDR3 is 15 residues. Germline V gene data show CDR1 as MNHNS and CDR2 as SASEGT. J gave up 4 bases and V 5 bases, and 5 bases lay outside the gene matches. The CDR3 region is CASSSRTGVNEKLFF. The DNA for the CDR3 is TGTGCCAGCAGTTCCCGGACAGGGGTTAATGAAAAACTGTTTTTT.

A few counts support this clone. The rearrangement uses TRBV6-1 and TRBJ2-5; 7 positions match TRBD1. CDR1 MNHNS and CDR2 SASEGT come from the germline V gene. This CDR3 region has 15 residues. Trimming removed 6 bases from V and 2 bases from J; junction bases left unmatched: 9. This CDR3 reads CASSANLGQQETQYF. CDR3 nucleotide sequence: TGTGCCAGCAGCGCGAACCTGGGACAGCAAGAGACCCAGTACTTC.

The chain has TRBV5-6 and TRBJ2-7; 9 positions match TRBD2. The CDR3 contains 18 residues. Germline V lookup: CDR1 SGHDT, CDR2 YYEEEE. V gave up 4 bases and J gave up 0 bases; unmatched junction bases: 14. CDR3 region: CASSQQSRLADSSYEQYF. As DNA, the CDR3 is TGTGCCAGCAGCCAACAATCCCGACTAGCGGACAGCTCCTACGAGCAGTACTTC. The full variable domain, rest sourced from reference TRBV5-6 and TRBJ2-7, is DAGVTQSPTHLIKTRGQQVTLRCSPKSGHDTVSWYQQALGQGPQFIFQYYEEEERQRGNFPDRFSGHQFPNYSSELNVNALLLGDSALYLCASSQQSRLADSSYEQYFGPGTRLTVT.

The chain combines TRBV2 with TRBJ2-1; tentatively, D is TRBD2 (6 bases). The CDR3 contains 16 residues. Looked up from germline, CDR1 is SNHLY and CDR2 is FYNNEI. V lost 1 base, J lost 8 bases, and 18 bases lay in between. Here the CDR3 DNA reads TGTGCCAGCAGTGAAGGGGGACTCCTGATTAGCTATGAGCAGTTCTTC. Its translation is CASSEGGLLISYEQFF.

The gene calls are TRBV28 and TRBJ2-1; maybe TRBD1 (5 bases). CDR3 size: 13 residues. Germline CDR1 reads MDHEN; CDR2 reads SYDVKM. Deletions cut 3 bases from V and 10 bases from J, with 13 bases between. DNA for the CDR3: TGTGCCAGCAGTTTGACAGCCCCCGGGGAGCAGTTCTTC. This sequence encodes CASSLTAPGEQFF.

J is TRBJ2-1 and V is TRBV12-5; TRBD1 aligns across 10 bases. CDR3 size: 14 residues. CDR1 and CDR2 (germline): LGHNT, FRNRAP. The junction had 1 base not matched to a gene; V was cut back by 1 base and J by 7 bases. The CDR3 region has the DNA TGTGCTAGTGGTTTGGGACAGGGGGCTAATGAGCAGTTCTTC. It encodes CASGLGQGANEQFF. The variable domain in full, with the rest retrieved from reference TRBV12-5 and TRBJ2-1, is DARVTQTPRHKVTEMGQEVTMRCQPILGHNTVFWYRQTMMQGLELLAYFRNRAPLDDSGMPKDRFSAEMPDATLATLKIQPSEPRDSAVYFCASGLGQGANEQFFGPGTRLTVL.

The chain is built from TRBV7-6 and TRBJ2-7; D remains ambiguous. Trimming cost V 4 bases and J 0 bases, with 10 bases left between them. The CDR3 loop spans 14 amino acids. Germline V gene sequence: CDR1 SGHVS, CDR2 FNYEAQ. CDR3 residues: CASSSAEYSYEQYF. The CDR3 bases are TGTGCCAGCAGCTCGGCGGAGTACTCCTACGAGCAGTACTTC.

V usage is TRBV9 and J usage is TRBJ2-7; 7 nucleotides match TRBD2. Germline loops: CDR1 SGDLS, CDR2 YYNGEE. J gave up 0 bases and V 0 bases, and 3 bases lay outside the gene matches. The length of the CDR3 is 15 residues. The CDR3 DNA sequence: TGTGCCAGCAGCGTAGCGGGGGGAAGCTCCTACGAGCAGTACTTC. Its translation: CASSVAGGSSYEQYF. The variable domain in full, with the rest retrieved from reference TRBV9 and TRBJ2-7, is DSGVTQTPKHLITATGQRVTLRCSPRSGDLSVYWYQQSLDQGLQFLIQYYNGEERAKGNILERFSAQQFPDLHSELNLSSLELGDSALYFCASSVAGGSSYEQYFGPGTRLTVT.

The chain joins TRBV28 to TRBJ2-1, with TRBD2 as a possible D gene (5 bases). The CDR3 has 12 residues. V was cut by 7 bases and J by 8 bases, with 12 bases left in between. Germline V gene data show CDR1 as MDHEN and CDR2 as SYDVKM. CDR3 bases: TGTGCCAGCATCTCACCGGACTATGAGCAGTTCTTC. It translates to CASISPDYEQFF.

This chain connects TRBV28 to TRBJ2-7, with 7 bases that match TRBD2. Losses at the gene ends were 5 bases for V and 1 base for J; bases not matched to a gene: 11. This CDR3 is 16 amino acids long. CDR1 is MDHEN and CDR2 is SYDVKM in the germline V gene. In DNA, the CDR3 is TGTGCCAGCAGTCCCATGTCAGCGGGAAGTTCCTACGAGCAGTACTTC. This codes for CASSPMSAGSSYEQYF.